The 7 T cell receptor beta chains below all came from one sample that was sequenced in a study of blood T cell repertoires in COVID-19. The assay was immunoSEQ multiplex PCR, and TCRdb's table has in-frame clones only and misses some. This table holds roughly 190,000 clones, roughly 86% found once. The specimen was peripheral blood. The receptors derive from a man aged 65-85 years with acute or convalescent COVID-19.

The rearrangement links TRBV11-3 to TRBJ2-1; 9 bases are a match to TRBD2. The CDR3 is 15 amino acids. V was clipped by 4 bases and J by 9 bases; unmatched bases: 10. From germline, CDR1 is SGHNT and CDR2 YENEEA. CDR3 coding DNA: TGTGCCAGCAGCTCCCGGACTAGCGCGGGCGGTGAGCAGTTCTTC. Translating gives CASSSRTSAGGEQFF.

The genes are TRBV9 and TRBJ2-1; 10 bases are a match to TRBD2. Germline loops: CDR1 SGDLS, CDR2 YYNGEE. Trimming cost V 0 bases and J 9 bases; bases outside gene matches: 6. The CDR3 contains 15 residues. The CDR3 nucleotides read TGTGCCAGCAGCGTAGTAGCTAGCGGGAGCGGTGAGCAGTTCTTC. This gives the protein CASSVVASGSGEQFF.

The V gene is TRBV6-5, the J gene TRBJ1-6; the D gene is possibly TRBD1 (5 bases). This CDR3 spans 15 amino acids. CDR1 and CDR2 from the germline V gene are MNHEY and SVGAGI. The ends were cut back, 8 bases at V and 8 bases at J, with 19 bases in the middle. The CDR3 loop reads CASDVRRGLDSPLHF. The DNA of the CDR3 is TGTGCCAGCGACGTCAGACGGGGGTTGGATTCACCCCTCCACTTT.

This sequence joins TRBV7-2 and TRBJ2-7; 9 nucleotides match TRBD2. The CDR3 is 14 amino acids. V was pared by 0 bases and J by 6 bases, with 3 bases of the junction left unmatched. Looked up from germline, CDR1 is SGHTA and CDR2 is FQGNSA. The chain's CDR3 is CASSLAATSGEQYF. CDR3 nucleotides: TGTGCCAGCAGCTTAGCTGCGACTAGCGGCGAGCAGTACTTC.

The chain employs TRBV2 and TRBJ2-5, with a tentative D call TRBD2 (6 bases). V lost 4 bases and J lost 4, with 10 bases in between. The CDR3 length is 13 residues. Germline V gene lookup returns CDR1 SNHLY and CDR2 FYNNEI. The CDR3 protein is CASSGTGAETQYF. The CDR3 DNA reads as TGTGCCAGCAGTGGAACGGGAGCAGAGACCCAGTACTTC. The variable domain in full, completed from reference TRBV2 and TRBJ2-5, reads EPEVTQTPSHQVTQMGQEVILRCVPISNHLYFYWYRQILGQKVEFLVSFYNNEISEKSEIFDDQFSVERPDGSNFTLKIRSTKLEDSAMYFCASSGTGAETQYFGPGTRLLVL.

The CDR3 coding sequence is TGTGCCAGTAGTATAAACAGGGGGGGCACCGGGGAGCTGTTTTTT. Translation gives CASSINRGGTGELFF. The J gene is TRBJ2-2, the V gene TRBV19; tentative D call: TRBD1 (8 bases). CDR3 length: 15 residues. The V end lost 2 bases, the J end lost 4 bases, and 11 bases lay between the germline ends. Germline loops: CDR1 LNHDA, CDR2 SQIVND (reference sequence).

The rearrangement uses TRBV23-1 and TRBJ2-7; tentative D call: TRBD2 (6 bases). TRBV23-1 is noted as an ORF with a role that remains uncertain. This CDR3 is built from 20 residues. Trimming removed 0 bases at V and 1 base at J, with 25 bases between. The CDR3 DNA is TGCGCCAGCAGTCAATCTACTTTTACGTACCGGGACTTTTCATCCTACGAGCAGTACTTC. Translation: CASSQSTFTYRDFSSYEQYF.